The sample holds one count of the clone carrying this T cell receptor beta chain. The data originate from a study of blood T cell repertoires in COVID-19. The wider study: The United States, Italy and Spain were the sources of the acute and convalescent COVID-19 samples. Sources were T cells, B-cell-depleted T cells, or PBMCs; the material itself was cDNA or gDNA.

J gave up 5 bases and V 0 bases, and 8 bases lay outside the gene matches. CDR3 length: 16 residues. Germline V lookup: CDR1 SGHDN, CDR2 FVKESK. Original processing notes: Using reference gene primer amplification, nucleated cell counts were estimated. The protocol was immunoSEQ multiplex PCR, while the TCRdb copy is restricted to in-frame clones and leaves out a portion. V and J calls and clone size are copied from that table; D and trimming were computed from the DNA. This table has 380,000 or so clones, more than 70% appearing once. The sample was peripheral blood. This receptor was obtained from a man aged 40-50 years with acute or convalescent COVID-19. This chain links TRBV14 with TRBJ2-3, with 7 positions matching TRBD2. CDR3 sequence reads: CASSQDFGTIRDTQYF. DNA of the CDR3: TGTGCCAGCAGCCAAGACTTCGGGACTATCCGAGATACGCAGTATTTT. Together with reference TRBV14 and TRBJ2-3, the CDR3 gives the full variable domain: EAGVTQFPSHSVIEKGQTVTLRCDPISGHDNLYWYRRVMGKEIKFLLHFVKESKQDESGMPNNRFLAERTGGTYSTLKVQPAELEDSGVYFCASSQDFGTIRDTQYFGPGTRLTVL.